This entry describes one T cell receptor (beta chain). The record originates from a study of T cell changes during pregnancy in multiple sclerosis. Generated by immunoSEQ multiplex PCR, the TCRdb table keeps only in-frame clones and is missing some. Here the sample spans just under 65,000 clones, roughly 91% being singletons. CDR1 is SGHTA, CDR2 FQGNSA, per germline. This CDR3 has 14 amino acids. Deletions cut 8 bases from V and 4 bases from J, with 17 bases between. This TCR derives from a female donor in good health, enrolled as a control in a pregnancy study. The genes are TRBV7-2 and TRBJ2-5, with D perhaps TRBD2 (6 bases). Source: peripheral blood, taken after pregnancy. The CDR3 here is CASGGNQGRETQYF. The CDR3 DNA sequence: TGTGCCAGCGGGGGGAATCAGGGACGAGAGACCCAGTACTTC.